The T cell receptor beta chain described here comes from a study of blood T cell repertoires in COVID-19. On the study more broadly: Specimens from acute and convalescent COVID-19 originated in the United States, Italy and Spain.

Clones were read by immunoSEQ multiplex PCR, and TCRdb kept only the in-frame ones, dropping some. The data show 200,000 to 250,000 clones, around 82% seen once. The specimen sequenced was peripheral blood. The sequence came from a woman at least 80 years old with acute or convalescent COVID-19.

CDR3: CASSYAASNYGYTF. CDR3 bases: TGTGCCAGCAGTTACGCGGCTTCTAACTATGGCTACACCTTC. The chain joins TRBV6-6 to TRBJ1-2; D is undetermined. The ends were cut back, 2 bases at V and 0 bases at J, with 7 bases in the middle. Germline lookup yields CDR1 MNHNY and CDR2 SVGAGI (reference sequence). The CDR3 runs to 14 residues.